Shown below are 21 T cell receptor beta chains from a single sample sequenced in a study of T cell responses to AZD1222 COVID-19 vaccine. TCRdb's table, derived via immunoSEQ multiplex PCR, lists solely in-frame clones and lacks some. The data hold about 120,000 clones, with about 90% observed a single time. Sequenced material: peripheral blood, taken on day 0 of AZD1222 vaccination. These receptors came from an adult in good health.

This CDR3 is CASSFFGGTGTAGELFF. In nucleotides, the CDR3 is TGTGCCAGCAGTTTCTTCGGAGGGACAGGGACCGCCGGGGAGCTGTTTTTT. The chain uses TRBV27 and TRBJ2-2, with 9 bases that match TRBD1. This CDR3 is 17 amino acids long. Trimming at V came to 3 bases and at J to 6 bases, leaving 11 bases not matched to a gene. Germline values: CDR1 MNHEY, CDR2 SMNVEV (reference sequence).

In DNA, the CDR3 is TGTGCCAGCAGCTTAGATGGACCAGGGACAGGGCGGGATCAGCCCCAGCATTTT. Its protein product is CASSLDGPGTGRDQPQHF. The gene calls are TRBV11-2 and TRBJ1-5; 9 bases are a match to TRBD1. Germline trimming cut 0 bases from V and 5 bases from J; bases unmatched to any gene: 11. The CDR3 contains 18 residues. The germline V gene encodes CDR1 SGHAT and CDR2 FQNNGV.

This chain uses TRBV30 with TRBJ1-4; D gene uncertain. Germline V gives CDR1 GTSNPN, CDR2 SVGIG (reference sequence). This CDR3 spans 13 amino acids. The V gene lost 1 base and the J gene lost 7 bases, with 10 bases spanning the gap. The CDR3 DNA is TGTGCCTGGAGTGGAGGTCATACTGAAAAACTGTTTTTT. This encodes CAWSGGHTEKLFF.

V and J are TRBV28 and TRBJ2-6; 7 bases map to TRBD2. The germline V gene encodes CDR1 MDHEN and CDR2 SYDVKM. After removal of 3 bases from V and 0 bases from J, the junction contained 2 bases not matched to a gene. The CDR3 runs to 16 residues. CDR3 sequence reads: CASSFQRGSGANVLTF. The CDR3 DNA sequence: TGTGCCAGCAGTTTTCAGCGGGGCTCTGGGGCCAACGTCCTGACTTTC.

This chain links TRBV4-1 with TRBJ1-4; 10 positions agree with TRBD1. The length of the CDR3 is 17 residues. Trimming took 2 bases from V and 8 from J; bases not matched to a gene: 11. From germline, CDR1 is MGHRA and CDR2 YSYEKL. CDR3 sequence reads: CASSQFLDRGYEEKLFF. DNA for the CDR3: TGCGCCAGCAGCCAATTCTTGGACAGGGGGTATGAAGAAAAACTGTTTTTT.

CDR3 coding DNA: TGTGCCAGCTCGCCTATTAGCGGGAGTGCAGATACGCAGTATTTT. Its protein product is CASSPISGSADTQYF. This chain connects TRBV18 to TRBJ2-3; TRBD2 agrees at 9 bases. Germline lookup yields CDR1 KGHSH and CDR2 LQKENI. After removal of 6 bases from V and 4 bases from J, the junction contained 8 bases not matched to a gene. The CDR3 is 15 residues long.

The V gene is TRBV28, the J gene TRBJ1-4; D is uncertain. This CDR3 region has 11 residues. Germline CDR1 and CDR2: MDHEN and SYDVKM. V was clipped by 2 bases and J by 10 bases, with 5 bases between them. DNA of the CDR3: TGTGCCAGCAGTTTAGGCACAAAACTGTTTTTT. Amino acid sequence: CASSLGTKLFF.

Turning to this clone: One end of the junction is discordant with germline, which a read error may explain. The chain links TRBV5-1 to TRBJ2-5, with 14 positions matching TRBD2. Germline assignment: CDR1 SGHRS and CDR2 YFSETQ. The CDR3 has 16 amino acids. CDR3 loop: CASSSTVGLAGETLYF. The CDR3 DNA is TGCGCCAGCAGCTCGACTGTGGGACTAGCGGGGGAGACCCTGTACTTC.

The chain combines TRBV29-1 with TRBJ2-5; D is possibly TRBD1 (6 bases). Germline loops: CDR1 SQVTM, CDR2 ANQGSEA. The CDR3 consists of 13 residues. Trimming cost V 4 bases and J 3 bases, with 12 bases left between them. The CDR3 bases are TGCAGCGTTGCCCCTACAGGGAAAGAGACCCAGTACTTC. It codes for CSVAPTGKETQYF. Full variable domain (rest looked up from reference TRBV29-1 and TRBJ2-5): SAVISQKPSRDICQRGTSLTIQCQVDSQVTMMFWYRQQPGQSLTLIATANQGSEATYESGFVIDKFPISRPNLTFSTLTVSNMSPEDSSIYLCSVAPTGKETQYFGPGTRLLVL.

The V and J genes are TRBV5-1 and TRBJ2-3; D gene unclear. This CDR3 has 15 amino acids. Trimming removed 2 bases from V and 1 base from J, with 11 bases in between. Germline V gives CDR1 SGHRS, CDR2 YFSETQ. CDR3 sequence reads: CASSLLGSGTDTQYF. DNA of the CDR3: TGCGCCAGCAGCTTACTTGGCTCCGGCACAGATACGCAGTATTTT.

The chain employs TRBV5-5 and TRBJ1-2; no reliable D call. The CDR3 has 15 amino acids. Germline CDR1 reads SGHKS; CDR2 reads YYEKEE (reference sequence). V lost 1 base, J lost 4 bases, and 14 bases lay in between. The CDR3 loop is CASSLTSGSFYGYTF. CDR3 coding DNA: TGTGCCAGCAGCTTGACCAGCGGCAGTTTCTATGGCTACACCTTC.

This rearrangement joins TRBV7-8 to TRBJ1-1; possibly TRBD1 for D (6 bases). Germline loops: CDR1 SGHVS, CDR2 FQNEAQ. Trimming left V 1 base short and J 1 base short, with 7 bases between. This CDR3 spans 14 amino acids. The CDR3 bases are TGTGCCAGCAGCTTAGGACAGGAGAACACTGAAGCTTTCTTT. Its translation is CASSLGQENTEAFF.

V and J are TRBV3-1 (or the pseudogene TRBV3-2) and TRBJ2-3; 8 bases map to TRBD2. CDR3 length: 12 residues. V shed 5 bases, J shed 11 bases, and the junction held 6 bases outside the gene matches. In germline, CDR1 is LGHDT, CDR2 YNNKEL (reference sequence). The CDR3, as DNA: TGTGCCAGCAGCTATGAGCGGGGGCAGCAGTATTTT. Its protein is CASSYERGQQYF.

The V gene is TRBV6-5, the J gene TRBJ2-1, with 8 bases lining up with TRBD2. The V gene's germline CDR1 is MNHEY and CDR2 SVGAGI. This CDR3 contains 15 residues. The J segment lost 5 bases and the V segment lost 2 bases, leaving 5 bases of the junction unmatched. DNA for the CDR3: TGTGCCAGCAGTTACGTCGGGGGGGGTAACAATGAGCAGTTCTTC. Its translation is CASSYVGGGNNEQFF.

This sequence joins TRBV2 and TRBJ2-7, with 7 nucleotides matching TRBD2. The CDR3 is 16 residues long. Unmatched junction bases numbered 12, after V lost 6 bases and J lost 1 base. The germline gives CDR1 SNHLY, CDR2 FYNNEI. The CDR3, as DNA: TGTGCCAGCAGCCCAAGGGTGTCTAGCGGTTCCTACGAGCAGTACTTC. Amino acids: CASSPRVSSGSYEQYF.

The table lists this clone with a count of one. V is TRBV5-1 and J is TRBJ2-2; D gene unclear. Germline V CDR1 and CDR2: SGHRS, YFSETQ. V lost 2 bases and J 0 bases, leaving 11 bases between the germline ends. This CDR3 region has 16 residues. CDR3 loop: CASSFAIPSNTGELFF. CDR3 nucleotides: TGCGCCAGCAGCTTTGCCATCCCCTCGAACACCGGGGAGCTGTTTTTT.

The rearrangement joins TRBV30 to TRBJ1-6; D is ambiguous. The CDR3 covers 13 residues. Trimming stripped 0 bases from V and 12 bases from J, with 12 bases between. Germline loops: CDR1 GTSNPN, CDR2 SVGIG (reference sequence). CDR3 DNA: TGTGCCTGGAGTGTAGACGCAAAGGGACCCCTCCACTTT. It is translated as CAWSVDAKGPLHF.

The sample holds a few counts of this clone. The rearrangement joins TRBV29-1 to TRBJ1-2; no clear D gene. This CDR3 comprises 11 residues. CDR1 is SQVTM and CDR2 is ANQGSEA in the germline V gene. V was cut by 2 bases and J by 4 bases, with 5 bases left in between. CDR3 region: CSVELTYGYTF. As DNA, the CDR3 is TGCAGCGTTGAACTTACCTATGGCTACACCTTC.

The chain uses TRBV6-5 and TRBJ2-2, with 9 bases lining up with TRBD1. The ends lost 5 bases at V and 7 bases at J; junction bases unmatched: 8. The germline gives CDR1 MNHEY, CDR2 SVGAGI. The CDR3 loop spans 15 amino acids. This chain's CDR3 is CASSLRTGVGGELFF. Here the CDR3 DNA reads TGTGCCAGCAGTCTCCGGACAGGGGTCGGCGGGGAGCTGTTTTTT.

V gene TRBV24-1 combines with J gene TRBJ2-4; TRBD1 matches 10 bases. Germline V CDR1 and CDR2: KGHDR, SFDVKD. The CDR3 is made up of 15 amino acids. V gave up 4 bases and J gave up 7 bases; unmatched junction bases: 6. Written as DNA, the CDR3 is TGTGCCACCAGTGAGAGACAGGGGGCGAAGAACATTCAGTACTTC. This encodes CATSERQGAKNIQYF.

The rearrangement links TRBV11-3 to TRBJ2-5; no reliable D call. This CDR3 has 12 amino acids. The V gene's germline CDR1 is SGHNT and CDR2 YENEEA. Trimming removed 0 bases at V and 6 bases at J, with 5 bases between. The CDR3 DNA reads TGTGCCAGCAGCTTAGATGGAAAGACCCAGTACTTC. It yields the protein CASSLDGKTQYF. The full variable domain, completed using reference TRBV11-3 and TRBJ2-5, is EAGVVQSPRYKIIEKKQPVAFWCNPISGHNTLYWYLQNLGQGPELLIRYENEEAVDDSQLPKDRFSAERLKGVDSTLKIQPAELGDSAVYLCASSLDGKTQYFGPGTRLLVL.